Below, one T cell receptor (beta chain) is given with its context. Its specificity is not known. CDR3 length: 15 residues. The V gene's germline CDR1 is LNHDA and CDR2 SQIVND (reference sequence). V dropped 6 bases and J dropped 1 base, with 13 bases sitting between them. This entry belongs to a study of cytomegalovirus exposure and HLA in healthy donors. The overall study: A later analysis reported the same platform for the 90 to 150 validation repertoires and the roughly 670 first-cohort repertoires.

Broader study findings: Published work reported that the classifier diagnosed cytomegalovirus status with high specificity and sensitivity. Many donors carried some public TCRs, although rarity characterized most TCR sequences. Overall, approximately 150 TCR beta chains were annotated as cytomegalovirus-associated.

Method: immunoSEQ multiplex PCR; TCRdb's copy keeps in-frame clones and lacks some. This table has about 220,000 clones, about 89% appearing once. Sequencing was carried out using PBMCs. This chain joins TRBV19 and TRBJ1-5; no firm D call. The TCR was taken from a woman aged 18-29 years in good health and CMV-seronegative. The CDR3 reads CASRVPGLSNQPQHF. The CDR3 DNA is TGTGCCAGTAGGGTCCCGGGATTAAGCAATCAGCCCCAGCATTTT.